The 30 T cell receptor beta chains below all came from one sample that was sequenced in a study of cytomegalovirus exposure and HLA in healthy donors. Primers for the PCR totalled 60 Vbeta and 13 Jbeta. TCRdb's copy holds only in-frame clones and misses some; the assay was immunoSEQ multiplex PCR. The table has fewer than 200,000 clones, 65% to 75% seen once. Sequences were obtained from PBMCs. Receptors were obtained from a human donor in good health.

The chain is built from TRBV5-4 and TRBJ2-1, with TRBD1 matching 10 bases. The germline V gene has CDR1 SGHNT and CDR2 YYREEE (reference sequence). This CDR3 region has 16 residues. The ends lost 6 bases at V and 6 bases at J; junction bases unmatched: 12. DNA of the CDR3: TGTGCCAGCACCGGAGACCCGGGACAGGGGCCCAATGAGCAGTTCTTC. It yields the protein CASTGDPGQGPNEQFF.

The gene calls are TRBV19 and TRBJ1-2, with D possibly being TRBD1 (5 bases). The CDR3 sequence is 16 residues long. Germline V gene sequence: CDR1 LNHDA, CDR2 SQIVND (reference sequence). Trimming pared 1 base from V and 0 bases from J, leaving 12 bases between. The CDR3 reads CASSIGGAASNYGYTF. CDR3 DNA sequence: TGTGCCAGTAGTATAGGGGGCGCTGCCTCTAACTATGGCTACACCTTC.

The V call is TRBV4-1, the J call TRBJ2-5; 7 bases line up with TRBD1. This CDR3 has 13 residues. The V gene's germline CDR1 is MGHRA and CDR2 YSYEKL. Trimming at V came to 0 bases and at J to 5 bases, leaving 0 bases not matched to a gene. The CDR3 DNA is TGCGCCAGCAGCCAAGACAGGGGGGAGACCCAGTACTTC. Translated: CASSQDRGETQYF.

The rearrangement uses TRBV25-1 and TRBJ2-2; D might be TRBD2 (6 bases). Trimming cost V 4 bases and J 6 bases, with 21 bases left between them. This CDR3 spans 17 amino acids. Germline CDR1 reads MGHDK; CDR2 reads SYGVNS. DNA for the CDR3: TGTGCCAGCAGTGCGCCGGGATCTCATAGGAGGGCCGGGGAGCTGTTTTTT. It codes for CASSAPGSHRRAGELFF. Full variable domain (rest looked up from reference TRBV25-1 and TRBJ2-2): EADIYQTPRYLVIGTGKKITLECSQTMGHDKMYWYQQDPGMELHLIHYSYGVNSTEKGDLSSESTVSRIRTEHFPLTLESARPSHTSQYLCASSAPGSHRRAGELFFGEGSRLTVL.

This sequence joins TRBV15 and TRBJ1-5; D is unclear. The CDR3 has 16 amino acids. With 2 bases removed from V and 3 bases from J, the gap between germline ends came to 14 bases. CDR1 is LNHNV, CDR2 YYDKDF, per germline (reference sequence). The CDR3 protein is CATSRTTITPNQPQHF. The DNA of the CDR3 is TGTGCCACCAGCAGAACAACAATCACCCCCAATCAGCCCCAGCATTTT.

The chain carries TRBV18 and TRBJ2-7, with 8 nucleotides matching TRBD1. V lost 3 bases to trimming and J lost 5 bases; unmatched junction nucleotides: 3. The V gene's germline CDR1 is KGHSH and CDR2 LQKENI. This CDR3 contains 13 residues. CDR3 nucleotides: TGTGCCAGCTCACCCGGGACAGGTCACGAGCAGTACTTC. This gives the protein CASSPGTGHEQYF.

A note on this clone: The germline gene is not matched at one end of the junction; a read error may be the cause. The chain links TRBV6-1 to TRBJ1-2; the match to TRBD1 covers 10 bases. Per germline, CDR1 MNHNS and CDR2 SASEGT. This CDR3 contains 13 residues. As DNA, the CDR3 is TGTGCCAGCAGCCGAAGTGAGACAGGGGGCATTCTCTTC. It yields the protein CASSRSETGGILF.

The sample holds a few counts of this clone. The chain couples TRBV5-6 to TRBJ1-4; 7 nucleotides agree with TRBD1. CDR3 length equals 16 residues. Germline values: CDR1 SGHDT, CDR2 YYEEEE. Trimming took 5 bases from V and 4 from J; bases not matched to a gene: 11. CDR3 amino acids: CASRPRDSTVNEKLFF. CDR3 nucleotide sequence: TGTGCCAGCAGGCCCCGGGACAGTACAGTTAATGAAAAACTGTTTTTT.

This chain uses TRBV9 with TRBJ2-7, with 8 bases lining up with TRBD1. CDR3 length: 13 residues. Per germline, CDR1 SGDLS and CDR2 YYNGEE. After removal of 3 bases from V and 4 bases from J, the junction contained 3 bases not matched to a gene. As DNA, the CDR3 is TGTGCCAGCAGCGCTAGACAGGGGTACGAGCAGTACTTC. Protein: CASSARQGYEQYF. The full variable domain, its missing parts supplied by reference TRBV9 and TRBJ2-7, is DSGVTQTPKHLITATGQRVTLRCSPRSGDLSVYWYQQSLDQGLQFLIQYYNGEERAKGNILERFSAQQFPDLHSELNLSSLELGDSALYFCASSARQGYEQYFGPGTRLTVT.

The chain joins TRBV19 to TRBJ2-5, with TRBD2 matching over 8 bases. CDR1 is LNHDA and CDR2 is SQIVND in the germline V gene (reference sequence). J lost 3 bases, V lost 3 bases, and 6 bases had no gene match. This CDR3 spans 15 amino acids. The DNA of the CDR3 is TGTGCCAGTAGTATCGGGGGGGGAGAAGAAGAGACCCAGTACTTC. It codes for CASSIGGGEEETQYF.

The gene calls are TRBV18 and TRBJ1-1; D is unclear. In germline, CDR1 is KGHSH, CDR2 LQKENI. The CDR3 length is 15 residues. Deletions cut 3 bases from V and 0 bases from J, with 11 bases between. CDR3 DNA: TGTGCCAGCTCACCTCCCACAAACCTGAACACTGAAGCTTTCTTT. The encoded protein is CASSPPTNLNTEAFF.

Of note for this clone: Other DNA sequences within the sample encode an identical CDR3. The rearrangement joins TRBV27 to TRBJ1-2; 9 bases align to TRBD1. V lost 7 bases to trimming and J lost 4 bases; unmatched junction nucleotides: 13. The CDR3 consists of 16 residues. Germline lookup yields CDR1 MNHEY and CDR2 SMNVEV (reference sequence). The CDR3 is CASTSSGTGRSYGYTF. The CDR3 nucleotides read TGTGCCAGCACCTCCAGCGGGACAGGGAGATCCTATGGCTACACCTTC.

This chain links TRBV6-5 with TRBJ1-6; TRBD1 matches at 7 bases. The V gene end was trimmed by 0 bases and the J gene end by 10 bases; junction bases not matched to a gene: 9. The V gene's germline CDR1 is MNHEY and CDR2 SVGAGI. The CDR3 has 16 residues. In DNA form, the CDR3 reads TGTGCCAGCAGTTACTCGACGACAGGGATCGAATCACCCCTCCACTTT. The encoded protein is CASSYSTTGIESPLHF.

This chain connects TRBV18 to TRBJ2-4; 7 bases map to TRBD1. Germline V gene data show CDR1 as KGHSH and CDR2 as LQKENI. The J segment lost 3 bases and the V segment lost 4 bases, leaving 3 bases of the junction unmatched. This CDR3 is 14 amino acids long. CDR3: CASSQGGNKNIQYF. The CDR3 nucleotides read TGTGCCAGCTCACAAGGGGGCAACAAAAACATTCAGTACTTC.

This clone showed up just a few times. The chain has TRBV29-1 and TRBJ1-1; D gene unclear. Germline CDR1 SQVTM, CDR2 ANQGSEA. V gave up 3 bases and J gave up 6 bases, with 8 bases separating them. This CDR3 has 11 amino acids. As DNA, the CDR3 is TGCAGCGTTGACGGTTCGGCTGAAGCTTTCTTT. This encodes CSVDGSAEAFF.

DNA of the CDR3: TGTGCCAGCAGCCCACAACCCGCCGGGACAGGGTCAAATGAGCAGTTCTTC. Translated: CASSPQPAGTGSNEQFF. V and J are TRBV9 and TRBJ2-1; the match to TRBD1 covers 9 bases. Germline CDR1 is SGDLS and CDR2 is YYNGEE. The CDR3 runs 17 residues. The V segment lost 4 bases and the J segment 7 bases; nucleotides outside the gene matches: 15.

This clone has more than one count but fewer than ten. The V gene is TRBV6-6, the J gene TRBJ2-5, with TRBD2 matching 9 bases. CDR3 length equals 15 residues. Germline V gene lookup returns CDR1 MNHNY and CDR2 SVGAGI (reference sequence). Germline trimming cut 6 bases from V and 11 bases from J; bases unmatched to any gene: 16. The CDR3 DNA sequence: TGTGCCAGCAGGGAACCGGGACTAGCTCCTCGAGAGCAGTACTTC. Amino acid sequence: CASREPGLAPREQYF.

J is TRBJ2-1 and V is TRBV7-3; D not resolved. Per the germline V gene, CDR1 is SGHTA and CDR2 is FQGTGA. V lost 4 bases and J lost 9, with 16 bases in between. The CDR3 contains 14 residues. CDR3 region: CASSSSIPSPEQFF. The DNA for the CDR3 is TGTGCCAGCAGCTCCTCCATCCCCAGTCCTGAGCAGTTCTTC.

The rearrangement joins TRBV9 to TRBJ2-3, with D uncertain. Germline V gene lookup returns CDR1 SGDLS and CDR2 YYNGEE. The ends were cut back, 0 bases at V and 2 bases at J, with 10 bases in the middle. The CDR3 has 15 amino acids. Here the CDR3 DNA reads TGTGCCAGCAGCGTAGGGGCCAACCCCACAGATACGCAGTATTTT. Its protein product is CASSVGANPTDTQYF.

This chain's CDR3 is CASSLELRTDTQYF. DNA for the CDR3: TGTGCCAGCAGCTTAGAACTCCGCACAGATACGCAGTATTTT. The V and J genes are TRBV7-2 and TRBJ2-3; D unresolved. This CDR3 region has 14 residues. CDR1 is SGHTA, CDR2 FQGNSA, per germline. The V end lost 1 base, the J end lost 1 base, and 6 bases lay between the germline ends.

This sequence joins TRBV5-1 and TRBJ2-2, with 14 bases fitting TRBD2. The junction had 4 bases not matched to a gene; V was cut back by 3 bases and J by 6 bases. The CDR3 sequence is 16 residues long. Germline V CDR1 and CDR2: SGHRS, YFSETQ. CDR3 nucleotides: TGCGCCAGCAGCTCTGGACTAGCGGGGGGTTCCGGGGAGCTGTTTTTT. Translated: CASSSGLAGGSGELFF.

The V call is TRBV5-1, the J call TRBJ1-2; 10 bases agree with TRBD1. CDR1 and CDR2 (germline): SGHRS, YFSETQ. This CDR3 spans 13 amino acids. The ends lost 4 bases at V and 8 bases at J; junction bases unmatched: 5. CDR3 amino acids: CASSTDRGQGYTF. The CDR3, as DNA: TGCGCCAGCAGCACCGACAGGGGGCAAGGCTACACCTTC.

This clone has only a few counts. This chain joins TRBV11-2 and TRBJ2-1; 10 nucleotides align to TRBD2. Germline V gives CDR1 SGHAT, CDR2 FQNNGV. V lost 5 bases to trimming and J lost 9 bases; unmatched junction nucleotides: 10. This CDR3 has 15 amino acids. The CDR3 coding sequence is TGTGCCAGCAGCCCGGGGGTAGCGGGGGGACCTGAGCAGTTCTTC. Translating it yields CASSPGVAGGPEQFF.

The chain uses TRBV5-3 and TRBJ1-4; TRBD1 is a possible D gene (5 bases). TRBV5-3 is an open reading frame whose function is uncertain. The CDR3 has 18 residues. V dropped 0 bases and J dropped 2 bases, with 17 bases sitting between them. The CDR3: CARSLDHSQGFTNEKLFF. The CDR3 DNA sequence: TGTGCCAGAAGCTTGGATCACAGCCAGGGCTTTACTAATGAAAAACTGTTTTTT.

V is TRBV5-1 and J is TRBJ2-5, with TRBD2 identical over 10 bases. The DNA end is a closer match to TRBJ2-7, so the J assignment may be wrong. Looked up from germline, CDR1 is SGHRS and CDR2 is YFSETQ. CDR3 length equals 15 residues. The CDR3 reads CASSLVTSGSYEQYF. The CDR3 region has the DNA TGCGCCAGCAGCTTGGTGACTAGCGGGTCCTACGAGCAGTACTTC.

This clone was observed a few times. The same CDR3 can be traced to other DNA sequences in this sample. This chain connects TRBV4-1 to TRBJ1-5; no firm D call. The length of the CDR3 is 15 residues. V was clipped by 0 bases and J by 7 bases, with 13 bases between them. Germline V gives CDR1 MGHRA, CDR2 YSYEKL. CDR3 amino acids: CASSQDRGLGQPQHF. CDR3 nucleotide sequence: TGCGCCAGCAGCCAAGACCGAGGGTTGGGACAGCCCCAGCATTTT.

The rearrangement joins TRBV6-1 to TRBJ2-5; TRBD1 matches at 7 bases. V gave up 4 bases and J gave up 4 bases; unmatched junction bases: 3. Germline V CDR1 and CDR2: MNHNS, SASEGT. The CDR3 runs 13 residues. CDR3 amino acids: CASSVDRVETQYF. Written as DNA, the CDR3 is TGTGCCAGCAGTGTCGACAGGGTAGAGACCCAGTACTTC.

The V gene is TRBV6-1, the J gene TRBJ1-5; D gene uncertain. Trimming left V 6 bases short and J 1 base short, with 7 bases between. This CDR3 contains 13 residues. Looked up from germline, CDR1 is MNHNS and CDR2 is SASEGT. CDR3 in DNA: TGTGCCAGCAGACAGACAAGCAATCAGCCCCAGCATTTT. Translation gives CASRQTSNQPQHF.

This chain joins TRBV6-5 and TRBJ1-6, with a possible D match to TRBD1 (5 bases). The CDR3 loop spans 15 amino acids. CDR1 and CDR2 (germline): MNHEY, SVGAGI. V was pared by 3 bases and J by 9 bases, with 15 bases between. CDR3 sequence: CASSYSVQGRSPLHF. CDR3 in DNA: TGTGCCAGCAGTTATTCAGTGCAGGGCCGTTCACCCCTCCACTTT.

The chain uses TRBV5-6 and TRBJ2-5; 8 nucleotides line up with TRBD1. This CDR3 is 15 amino acids long. V lost 0 bases to trimming and J lost 6 bases; unmatched junction nucleotides: 7. Germline loops: CDR1 SGHDT, CDR2 YYEEEE. The CDR3 DNA sequence: TGTGCCAGCAGCTTGGGGACAGGGAATATGAAGACCCAGTACTTC. Translated, it gives CASSLGTGNMKTQYF.